This TCR beta chain was identified during a study of T cell responses to AZD1222 COVID-19 vaccine. Germline V gene sequence: CDR1 LNHDA, CDR2 SQIVND (reference sequence). V shed 1 base, J shed 5 bases, and the junction held 2 bases outside the gene matches. The CDR3 runs 15 residues. Measured with immunoSEQ multiplex PCR; TCRdb has only the in-frame clones, and not every one. Here the sample spans about 97,000 clones, roughly 87% being singletons. This clonotype was obtained from an adult in good health. The V and J genes are TRBV19 and TRBJ2-2, with 9 positions matching TRBD1. The sample consisted of peripheral blood, taken on day 0 of AZD1222 vaccination. In nucleotides, the CDR3 is TGTGCCAGTAGTATAGCGGGACAGGGTACCGGGGAGCTGTTTTTT. This translates into CASSIAGQGTGELFF.